The 15 T cell receptor beta chains listed next were all sequenced from one sample in a study of blood T cell repertoires in COVID-19. The assay was immunoSEQ multiplex PCR, and TCRdb's table has in-frame clones only and misses some. The data contain about 190,000 clones, around four fifths of them seen just once; the ten biggest clones take up roughly 5%. Material for sequencing was peripheral blood. The receptors were gathered from a woman aged 70-85 years with active or convalescent COVID-19.

This chain joins TRBV29-1 and TRBJ2-1; 11 bases are shared with TRBD2. CDR1 is SQVTM and CDR2 is ANQGSEA in the germline V gene. CDR3 length equals 17 residues. Trimming at V came to 5 bases and at J to 4 bases, leaving 13 bases not matched to a gene. The CDR3 coding sequence is TGCAGCGTTTTTCTACTAGCGGGAGCCTCCCAATACAATGAGCAGTTCTTC. Translation: CSVFLLAGASQYNEQFF.

The chain employs TRBV3-1 (or the pseudogene TRBV3-2) and TRBJ2-7, with D possibly being TRBD2 (7 bases). Trimming took off 2 bases at V and 3 bases at J, with 8 bases between the two ends. The CDR3 extends over 13 amino acids. Per germline, CDR1 LGHDT and CDR2 YNNKEL (reference sequence). The CDR3 DNA reads TGTGCCAGCAGCCAAAGGGGGGGCTACGAGCAGTACTTC. It is translated as CASSQRGGYEQYF.

The genes are TRBV6-7 and TRBJ1-5, with a tentative D call TRBD1 (6 bases). TRBV6-7 is recorded as an ORF, its role being uncertain. Trimming took 3 bases from V and 4 from J, leaving 19 bases between them. The CDR3 totals 17 residues. CDR3 in amino acids: CASSYRRGRGVNQPQHF. CDR3 bases: TGTGCCAGCAGTTATAGACGGGGCAGGGGTGTTAATCAGCCCCAGCATTTT.

The V and J genes are TRBV29-1 and TRBJ2-1, with D perhaps TRBD2 (6 bases). The V end lost 7 bases, the J end lost 8 bases, and 12 bases lay between the germline ends. CDR1 is SQVTM and CDR2 is ANQGSEA in the germline V gene. The CDR3 has 11 residues. The CDR3 loop is CSAGRGDEQFF. DNA of the CDR3: TGCAGCGCGGGGCGGGGTGATGAGCAGTTCTTC.

Worth noting for this clone: Other DNA sequences within the sample encode an identical CDR3. The chain has TRBV2 and TRBJ1-1; no clear D gene. CDR1 is SNHLY and CDR2 is FYNNEI in the germline V gene. V gave up 6 bases and J gave up 0 bases, with 11 bases separating them. CDR3 size: 14 residues. CDR3 in amino acids: CASSGRRMNTEAFF. The CDR3 coding sequence is TGTGCCAGCAGCGGGAGGAGGATGAACACTGAAGCTTTCTTT. Filled out from reference TRBV2 and TRBJ1-1, the complete variable domain reads EPEVTQTPSHQVTQMGQEVILRCVPISNHLYFYWYRQILGQKVEFLVSFYNNEISEKSEIFDDQFSVERPDGSNFTLKIRSTKLEDSAMYFCASSGRRMNTEAFFGQGTRLTVV.

The chain combines TRBV6-5 with TRBJ1-6; the match to TRBD1 covers 10 bases. Unmatched junction bases numbered 5, after V lost 4 bases and J lost 8 bases. Per germline, CDR1 MNHEY and CDR2 SVGAGI. The CDR3 runs to 15 residues. The CDR3 bases are TGTGCCAGCAGTTCGGGACAGGGGCGGTATTCACCCCTCCACTTT. It translates to CASSSGQGRYSPLHF.

V gene TRBV30 combines with J gene TRBJ1-1, with D possibly being TRBD1 (6 bases). Germline CDR1 reads GTSNPN; CDR2 reads SVGIG (reference sequence). CDR3 size: 14 residues. With 3 bases removed from V and 0 bases from J, the gap between germline ends came to 11 bases. CDR3 DNA sequence: TGTGCCTGGAGCATCCAGGGGCTGAACACTGAAGCTTTCTTT. Protein: CAWSIQGLNTEAFF.

The chain has TRBV5-1 and TRBJ2-6; D remains unclear. Germline CDR1 and CDR2: SGHRS and YFSETQ. CDR3 length: 17 residues. V lost 4 bases to trimming and J lost 0 bases, with 14 bases between them. This CDR3 reads CASSPPMTGSGANVLTF. The CDR3 region has the DNA TGCGCCAGCAGCCCTCCGATGACGGGCTCTGGGGCCAACGTCCTGACTTTC.

The chain uses TRBV18 and TRBJ1-5, with 11 bases lining up with TRBD1. This CDR3 is built from 16 residues. Germline CDR1 reads KGHSH; CDR2 reads LQKENI. Germline trimming cut 3 bases from V and 4 bases from J; bases unmatched to any gene: 5. The CDR3, as DNA: TGTGCCAGCTCACCTACTGGGACAGGGGGGAATCAGCCCCAGCATTTT. It codes for CASSPTGTGGNQPQHF.

The V call is TRBV5-1, the J call TRBJ2-1; D gene unclear. The ends were cut back, 5 bases at V and 5 bases at J, with 11 bases in the middle. This CDR3 contains 13 residues. Germline CDR1 SGHRS, CDR2 YFSETQ. The CDR3 DNA sequence: TGCGCCAGCAGTGCAGGCCTGAACAATGAGCAGTTCTTC. It codes for CASSAGLNNEQFF.

The J gene is TRBJ1-6, the V gene TRBV9; D gene ambiguous. Trimming pared 0 bases from V and 3 bases from J, leaving 10 bases between. There are 16 residues in the CDR3. Germline CDR1 SGDLS, CDR2 YYNGEE. The CDR3 protein is CASSVGMDYYNSPLHF. CDR3 DNA: TGTGCCAGCAGCGTAGGTATGGACTACTATAATTCACCCCTCCACTTT. The whole variable domain, filled in from reference TRBV9 and TRBJ1-6, reads DSGVTQTPKHLITATGQRVTLRCSPRSGDLSVYWYQQSLDQGLQFLIQYYNGEERAKGNILERFSAQQFPDLHSELNLSSLELGDSALYFCASSVGMDYYNSPLHFGNGTRLTVT.

The DNA of the CDR3 is TGTGCCAGCAGCGCCTCCCCAGGGATTAATCAGCCCCAGCATTTT. Its protein product is CASSASPGINQPQHF. The chain employs TRBV11-2 and TRBJ1-5; D may be TRBD1 (5 bases). CDR3 length: 15 residues. The V gene lost 5 bases and the J gene lost 4 bases, with 15 bases spanning the gap. Germline V gives CDR1 SGHAT, CDR2 FQNNGV.

The chain recombines TRBV6-5 with TRBJ1-2, with 11 positions matching TRBD1. Losses at the gene ends were 5 bases for V and 7 bases for J; bases not matched to a gene: 9. CDR3 size: 15 residues. CDR1 MNHEY and CDR2 SVGAGI come from the germline V gene. CDR3 nucleotide sequence: TGTGCCAGCAGTCAGACGGACAGGGGGCGGGTTGGCTACACCTTC. Residues: CASSQTDRGRVGYTF.

The CDR3 DNA reads as TGTGCCGCCGCGACTAGCGGGAGGCCAAATGAGCAGTTCTTC. Encoded protein: CAAATSGRPNEQFF. V usage is TRBV6-5 and J usage is TRBJ2-1; 13 nucleotides match TRBD2. There are 14 residues in the CDR3. The germline V gene encodes CDR1 MNHEY and CDR2 SVGAGI. V lost 11 bases, J lost 7 bases, and 8 bases stayed unmatched.

V usage is TRBV3-1 (or the pseudogene TRBV3-2) and J usage is TRBJ1-2; D is perhaps TRBD1 (5 bases). Trimming removed 0 bases from V and 6 bases from J, with 14 bases in between. CDR1 and CDR2 (germline): LGHDT, YNNKEL (reference sequence). The length of the CDR3 is 15 residues. The CDR3 loop is CASSQDMSRGHGYTF. Here the CDR3 DNA reads TGTGCCAGCAGCCAAGACATGTCAAGGGGCCATGGCTACACCTTC.